The source of this T cell receptor (beta chain) is a study of Graves' ophthalmopathy and Graves' hyperthyroidism. In the study overall: Hyperthyroidism showing no ophthalmopathy within 18 months of follow-up was stable. Overall study results and limits: Separation of ophthalmopathy from stable hyperthyroidism was achieved by a 13-signature model, at approximately 90% sensitivity and roughly 80% specificity. The model flagged ophthalmopathy progression at 65% to 71% sensitivity and less than 75% specificity.

This clonotype was counted many times. Its specificity is not known. Scientists amplified the TCR beta CDR3 regions from RNA transcripts. The first-round RT-PCR employed HTBI primers together with the Qiagen OneStep RT-PCR kit. A multiplex PCR was then performed as the second round. In TCRdb, the multiplex PCR reads were re-called with MiXCR into one record per CDR3 protein. The table has about 1.1 million distinct CDR3 sequences, roughly 35% seen once. Exclusion covered patients with other autoimmune diseases or uncontrolled infections (as well as pregnancy or lactation). The sequence was collected from an adult man with Graves' hyperthyroidism. The sequencing input was peripheral blood or thyroid tissue (not recorded which).

CDR3 bases: TGCGCCAGCAGCTTGGGAGGACAGGGACACTATGGCTACACCTTC. Protein product: CASSLGGQGHYGYTF. V gene TRBV5-1 combines with J gene TRBJ1-2; 8 bases are a match to TRBD1. Germline CDR1 SGHRS, CDR2 YFSETQ. This CDR3 spans 15 amino acids. Trimming removed 0 bases from V and 3 bases from J; junction bases left unmatched: 4.